This TCR beta chain was documented in a study of blood T cell repertoires in COVID-19. Turning to the study itself: Both acute and convalescent COVID-19 samples were obtained from the United States, Italy and Spain.

Original data processing: Amplification from reference gene primers served as the basis for estimated nucleated cell counts. Profiling relied on immunoSEQ multiplex PCR, and the TCRdb table lists in-frame clones only, not all of them. The V and J calls and clone size come from that table; D and trimming were worked out from the DNA. The top ten hold around 2.9% of the sample, which has about 140,000 clones, over 75% seen once. V lost 3 bases and J lost 4, with 13 bases in between. CDR1 is MDHEN and CDR2 is SYDVKM in the germline V gene. CDR3 length: 15 amino acids. Cohort assignment relied on participant-reported clinical history. Recovered status in Cohort 3 required two negative PCRs, clearance, or symptom resolution.

The receptor was derived from a woman aged 45-65 years who had recovered from COVID-19. Specimen: PBMCs or T cells enriched from blood (not recorded which). The rearrangement joins TRBV28 to TRBJ1-3; tentatively, D is TRBD1 (5 bases). The DNA for the CDR3 is TGTGCCAGCAGTTTCCCTCAGGGAAGCGGAAACACCATATATTTT. The encoded protein is CASSFPQGSGNTIYF.